The 7 T cell receptor beta chains below come from one sample, sequenced in a study of cytomegalovirus exposure and HLA in healthy donors. This PCR relied on a set of 60 Vbeta primers and 13 Jbeta primers. The protocol was immunoSEQ multiplex PCR, while the TCRdb copy is restricted to in-frame clones and leaves out a portion. Of about 130,000 clones in the sample, 80% to 90% are singletons; the top ten hold around 11%. The material sequenced was PBMCs. The receptors stem from a male donor in good health and CMV-seropositive.

V and J are TRBV5-1 and TRBJ1-1; TRBD1 matches at 9 bases. Germline V gene lookup returns CDR1 SGHRS and CDR2 YFSETQ. The ends lost 4 bases at V and 4 bases at J; junction bases unmatched: 8. CDR3 length: 15 residues. The CDR3 region has the DNA TGCGCCAGCAGCGCTTACAGGGGGCGCCCCACTGAAGCTTTCTTT. It encodes CASSAYRGRPTEAFF.

The chain joins TRBV28 to TRBJ2-5; D might be TRBD2 (6 bases). The DNA end is a closer match to TRBJ2-7, so the J assignment may be wrong. Germline V gene lookup returns CDR1 MDHEN and CDR2 SYDVKM. The CDR3 runs 16 residues. CDR3 in DNA: TGTGCCAGCAGTTCCCTTGGAGGGCAGCGCTCCTACGAGCAGTACTTC. Translated: CASSSLGGQRSYEQYF.

In this sample, this clone turned up a few times. Other DNA sequences in this sample translate to the same CDR3. The rearrangement links TRBV2 to TRBJ1-5; the match to TRBD1 covers 7 bases. The CDR3 is 16 amino acids. Germline V gene sequence: CDR1 SNHLY, CDR2 FYNNEI. V lost 5 bases, J lost 1 base, and 8 bases stayed unmatched. CDR3 bases: TGTGCCAGCAGTCCCCAGGGGGGACGGAGCAATCAGCCCCAGCATTTT. As protein: CASSPQGGRSNQPQHF.

The rearrangement links TRBV5-8 to TRBJ2-7; D perhaps matches TRBD2 (5 bases). This CDR3 spans 15 amino acids. The V end was cut by 3 bases, the J end by 0 bases, with 13 bases between. Germline loops: CDR1 SGHTS, CDR2 YDEGEE. CDR3 DNA: TGTGCCAGCAGCTATTTAGCGATTCACTCCTACGAGCAGTACTTC. This sequence encodes CASSYLAIHSYEQYF.

In DNA, the CDR3 is TGTGCCAGCTGCGCAGAAACAGGGGGGAAAAACATTCAGTACTTC. Amino acids: CASCAETGGKNIQYF. The genes are TRBV21-1 and TRBJ2-4; the D call of TRBD1 is as the table states it, not checked on the DNA. TRBV21-1 constitutes a pseudogene. CDR3 length equals 15 residues.

The chain joins TRBV19 to TRBJ2-5, with 8 bases aligning to TRBD2. The DNA matches TRBJ2-7 better at its end, which makes the J call doubtful. The CDR3 length is 16 residues. The germline V gene has CDR1 LNHDA and CDR2 SQIVND (reference sequence). CDR3 in amino acids: CASSIALSGSTREQYF. The CDR3 DNA sequence: TGTGCCAGTAGTATAGCGTTGAGCGGGAGTACTCGCGAGCAGTACTTC.

V and J are TRBV18 and TRBJ1-5, with 11 bases aligning to TRBD1. J lost 6 bases, V lost 9 bases, and 4 bases had no gene match. Per the germline V gene, CDR1 is KGHSH and CDR2 is LQKENI. CDR3 size: 13 residues. CDR3 nucleotides: TGTGCCAGTGGACAGGGGGCGAGTCAGCCCCAGCATTTT. Amino acids: CASGQGASQPQHF.